This TCR beta chain appears in the sequencing data of a study of blood T cells in healthy people across ages. Together with a sample-barcoded 5' primer, a J-beta primer mix was included in a second PCR lasting roughly 6 to 12 cycles. TCRdb re-derived calls from the 5' RACE reads in MiXCR, one entry per CDR3 protein. The data contain about 1.5 million distinct CDR3 sequences, approximately 42% of them seen just once; the ten biggest clones take up 6.5% to 10%. The donors, all healthy, were Caucasians living in Russia, aged roughly 6 to 95. Donors gave roughly 10 milliliters of peripheral blood apiece. Germline V gives CDR1 MNHEY, CDR2 SMNVEV (reference sequence). This CDR3 has 13 residues. Between the trimmed V and J ends, which lost 5 bases and 5 bases, there was a span of 13 bases. In the case of this clonotype: Its antigen is not known.

Study findings and constraints: Percentage of naive T cells showed a strong correlation with TCR beta diversity. Considered underestimates were the diversity estimates obtained from one million T cells.

This TCR was sampled from a woman between 18 and 29 years old in good health. The rearrangement joins TRBV27 to TRBJ2-7, with a possible D match to TRBD1 (6 bases). The source material was blood. CDR3 protein: CASSIQGFHEQYF. The CDR3 bases are TGTGCCAGCAGTATACAGGGTTTCCACGAGCAGTACTTC.